This section outlines one T cell receptor (beta chain) sequence together with its context. These data belong to a study of cytomegalovirus exposure and HLA in healthy donors. The primer mix had 60 Vbeta and 13 Jbeta primers. The data were produced by immunoSEQ multiplex PCR, yet TCRdb's version contains in-frame clones alone and is incomplete. Of more than 110,000 clones listed, 70% to 80% are singletons. Sequencing used PBMCs. The sequence came from a male donor in good health and CMV-seronegative.

CDR3 DNA sequence: TGTGCCAGCAGTTTTGTAGCAGGGTCCTACGAGCAGTACTTC. Protein sequence: CASSFVAGSYEQYF. This rearrangement joins TRBV27 to TRBJ2-7; maybe TRBD1 (5 bases). Trimming took 3 bases from V and 1 from J, leaving 10 bases between them. Per germline, CDR1 MNHEY and CDR2 SMNVEV (reference sequence). This CDR3 has 14 residues.